Sequencing of this T cell receptor (beta chain) was carried out in a study of early T cells in non-severe SARS-CoV-2 infection. Germline V lookup: CDR1 DFQATT, CDR2 SNEGSKA (reference sequence). The CDR3 has 17 residues. The trim removed 0 bases at V and 2 bases at J, leaving 8 bases unmatched. Individual cDNA molecules each received unique molecular identifiers attached to them. MiXCR was run by TCRdb on the 5' RACE reads, yielding one entry per CDR3 protein. The sample includes 25,000 to 35,000 distinct CDR3 sequences, 3% to 4% seen only once; the top ten take around 8.2%. This clonotype has ten or more counts.

V and J are TRBV20-1 and TRBJ2-5, with 11 bases matching TRBD2. This receptor was obtained from an adult who was a healthcare worker with PCR-confirmed SARS-CoV-2 infection or an uninfected control (not recorded which). The sample comprised whole blood. This CDR3 is CSARDHPGLAVQETQYF. Written as DNA, the CDR3 is TGCAGTGCTAGAGATCACCCGGGACTAGCGGTACAAGAGACCCAGTACTTC.